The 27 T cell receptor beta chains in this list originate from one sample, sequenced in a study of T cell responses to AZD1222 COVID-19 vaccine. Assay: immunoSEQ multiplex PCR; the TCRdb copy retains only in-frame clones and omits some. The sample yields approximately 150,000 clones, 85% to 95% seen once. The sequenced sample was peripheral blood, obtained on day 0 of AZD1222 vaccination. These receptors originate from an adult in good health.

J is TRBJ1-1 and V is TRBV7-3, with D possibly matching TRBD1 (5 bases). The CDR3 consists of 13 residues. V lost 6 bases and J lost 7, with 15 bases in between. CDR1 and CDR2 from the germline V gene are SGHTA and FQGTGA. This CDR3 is CASSYGQLDEAFF. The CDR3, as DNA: TGTGCCAGCAGTTATGGACAATTAGATGAAGCTTTCTTT.

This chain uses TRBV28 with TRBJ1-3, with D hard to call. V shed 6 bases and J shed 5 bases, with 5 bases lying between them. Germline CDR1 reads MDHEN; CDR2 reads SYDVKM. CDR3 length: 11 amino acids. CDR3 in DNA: TGTGCCAGCAGCCTGAGAAACACCATATATTTT. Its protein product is CASSLRNTIYF.

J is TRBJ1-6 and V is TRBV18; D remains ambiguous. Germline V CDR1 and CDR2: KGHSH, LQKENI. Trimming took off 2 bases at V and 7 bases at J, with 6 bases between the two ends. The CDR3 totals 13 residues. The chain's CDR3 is CASSPDRNSPLHF. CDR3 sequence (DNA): TGTGCCAGCTCACCAGACCGAAATTCACCCCTCCACTTT.

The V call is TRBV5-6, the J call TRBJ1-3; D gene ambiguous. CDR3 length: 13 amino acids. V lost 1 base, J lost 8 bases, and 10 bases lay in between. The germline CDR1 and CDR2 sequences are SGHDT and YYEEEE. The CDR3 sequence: CASSLKGTYTIYF. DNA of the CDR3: TGTGCCAGCAGCTTGAAGGGCACATACACCATATATTTT.

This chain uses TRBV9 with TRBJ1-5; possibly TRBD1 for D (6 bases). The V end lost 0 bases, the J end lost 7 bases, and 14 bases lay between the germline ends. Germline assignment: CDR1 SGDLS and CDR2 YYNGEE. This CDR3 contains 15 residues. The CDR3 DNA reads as TGTGCCAGCAGCGTAGGGGTGGGGGCTGGACAGCCCCAGCATTTT. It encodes CASSVGVGAGQPQHF.

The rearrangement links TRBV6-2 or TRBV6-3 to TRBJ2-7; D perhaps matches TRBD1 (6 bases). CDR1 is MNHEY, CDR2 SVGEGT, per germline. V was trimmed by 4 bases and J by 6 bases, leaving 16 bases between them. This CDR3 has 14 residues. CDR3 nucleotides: TGTGCCAGCAGTTTTGCAGGGGTTAGGACCGAGCAGTACTTC. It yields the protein CASSFAGVRTEQYF.

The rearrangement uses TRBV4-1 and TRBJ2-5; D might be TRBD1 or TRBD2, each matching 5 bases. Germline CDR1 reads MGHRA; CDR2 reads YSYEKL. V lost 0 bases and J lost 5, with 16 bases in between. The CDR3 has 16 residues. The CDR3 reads CASSQDRGVMAETQYF. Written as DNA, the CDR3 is TGCGCCAGCAGCCAAGATCGAGGGGTGATGGCGGAGACCCAGTACTTC.

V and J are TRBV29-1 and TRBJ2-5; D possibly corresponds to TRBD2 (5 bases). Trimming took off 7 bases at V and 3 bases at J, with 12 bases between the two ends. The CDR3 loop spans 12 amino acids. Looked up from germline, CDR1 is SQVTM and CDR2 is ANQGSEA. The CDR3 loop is CSAAYGEETQYF. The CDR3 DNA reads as TGCAGCGCAGCATACGGGGAAGAGACCCAGTACTTC.

This CDR3 is CASSYSRDAPEAFF. The CDR3 bases are TGTGCCAGCAGCTACAGCAGGGACGCACCTGAAGCTTTCTTT. The gene calls are TRBV3-1 (or the pseudogene TRBV3-2) and TRBJ1-1; a possible D gene is TRBD1 (5 bases). The CDR3 is 14 residues long. V shed 5 bases and J shed 6 bases, with 16 bases lying between them. Per the germline V gene, CDR1 is LGHDT and CDR2 is YNNKEL (reference sequence).

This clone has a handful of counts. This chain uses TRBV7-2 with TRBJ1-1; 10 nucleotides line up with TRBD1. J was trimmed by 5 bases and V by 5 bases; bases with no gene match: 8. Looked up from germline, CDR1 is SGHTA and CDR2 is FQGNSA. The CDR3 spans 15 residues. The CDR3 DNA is TGTGCCAGCAGCGCTAGGACAGGGGGAACAACTGAAGCTTTCTTT. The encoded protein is CASSARTGGTTEAFF.

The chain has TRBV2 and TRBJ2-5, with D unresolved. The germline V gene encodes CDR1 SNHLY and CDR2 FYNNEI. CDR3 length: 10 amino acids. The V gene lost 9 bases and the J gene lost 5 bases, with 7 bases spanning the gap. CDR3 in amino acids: CASWRETQYF. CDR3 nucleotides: TGTGCCAGTTGGCGGGAGACCCAGTACTTC.

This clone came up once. The CDR3, as DNA: TGTGCCAGCAGGGATGCCGATGAGCAGTTCTTC. This codes for CASRDADEQFF. The gene calls are TRBV28 and TRBJ2-1; D unclear. V shed 6 bases and J shed 8 bases, with 8 bases lying between them. Germline lookup yields CDR1 MDHEN and CDR2 SYDVKM. This CDR3 is built from 11 residues.

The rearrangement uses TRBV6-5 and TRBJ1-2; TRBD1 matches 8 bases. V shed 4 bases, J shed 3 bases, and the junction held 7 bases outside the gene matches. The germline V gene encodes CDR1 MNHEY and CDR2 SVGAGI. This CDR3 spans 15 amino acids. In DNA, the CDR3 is TGTGCCAGCAGTTTTCAGGGGGCGCAGCACTATGGCTACACCTTC. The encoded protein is CASSFQGAQHYGYTF.

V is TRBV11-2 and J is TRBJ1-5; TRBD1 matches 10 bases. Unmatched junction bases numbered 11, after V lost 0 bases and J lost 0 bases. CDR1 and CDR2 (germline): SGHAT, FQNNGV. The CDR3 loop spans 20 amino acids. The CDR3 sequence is CASSLDSADRGTYSNQPQHF. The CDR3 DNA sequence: TGTGCCAGCAGCTTAGACTCAGCGGACAGGGGGACTTATAGCAATCAGCCCCAGCATTTT. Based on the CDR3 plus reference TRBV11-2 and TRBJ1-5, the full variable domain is EAGVAQSPRYKIIEKRQSVAFWCNPISGHATLYWYQQILGQGPKLLIQFQNNGVVDDSQLPKDRFSAERLKGVDSTLKIQPAKLEDSAVYLCASSLDSADRGTYSNQPQHFGDGTRLSIL.

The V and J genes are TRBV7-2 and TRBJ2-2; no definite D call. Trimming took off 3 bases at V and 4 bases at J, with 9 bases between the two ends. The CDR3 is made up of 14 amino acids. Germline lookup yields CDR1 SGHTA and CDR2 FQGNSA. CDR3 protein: CASSFLSPTGELFF. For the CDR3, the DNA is TGTGCCAGCAGCTTTTTAAGTCCCACCGGGGAGCTGTTTTTT.

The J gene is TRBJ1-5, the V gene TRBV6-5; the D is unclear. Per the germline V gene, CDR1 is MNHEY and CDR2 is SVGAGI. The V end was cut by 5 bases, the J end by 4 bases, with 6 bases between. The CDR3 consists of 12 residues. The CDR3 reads CASSNRNQPQHF. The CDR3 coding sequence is TGTGCCAGCAGTAATCGGAATCAGCCCCAGCATTTT.

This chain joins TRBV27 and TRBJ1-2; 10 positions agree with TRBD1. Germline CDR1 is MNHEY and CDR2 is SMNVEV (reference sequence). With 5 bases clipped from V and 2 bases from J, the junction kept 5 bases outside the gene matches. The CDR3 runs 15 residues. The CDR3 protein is CASSGPGQGNYGYTF. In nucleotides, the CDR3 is TGTGCCAGCAGTGGCCCGGGACAGGGGAACTATGGCTACACCTTC.

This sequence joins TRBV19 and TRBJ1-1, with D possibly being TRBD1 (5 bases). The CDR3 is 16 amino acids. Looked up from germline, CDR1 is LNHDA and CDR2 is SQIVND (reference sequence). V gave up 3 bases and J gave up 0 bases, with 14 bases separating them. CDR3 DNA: TGTGCCAGTAGTATGAGTAGGAGGGGTATGAACACTGAAGCTTTCTTT. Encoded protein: CASSMSRRGMNTEAFF.

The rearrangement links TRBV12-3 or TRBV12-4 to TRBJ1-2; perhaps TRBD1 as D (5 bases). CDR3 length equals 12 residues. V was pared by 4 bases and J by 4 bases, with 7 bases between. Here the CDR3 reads CASSSGFYGYTF. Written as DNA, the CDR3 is TGTGCCAGCAGTTCAGGGTTCTATGGCTACACCTTC.

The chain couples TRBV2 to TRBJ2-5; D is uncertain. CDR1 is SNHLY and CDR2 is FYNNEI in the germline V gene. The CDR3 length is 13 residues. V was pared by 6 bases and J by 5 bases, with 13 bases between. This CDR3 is CASSSSWTETQYF. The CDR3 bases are TGTGCCAGCAGCTCAAGCTGGACGGAGACCCAGTACTTC. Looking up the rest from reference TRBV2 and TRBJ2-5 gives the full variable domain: EPEVTQTPSHQVTQMGQEVILRCVPISNHLYFYWYRQILGQKVEFLVSFYNNEISEKSEIFDDQFSVERPDGSNFTLKIRSTKLEDSAMYFCASSSSWTETQYFGPGTRLLVL.

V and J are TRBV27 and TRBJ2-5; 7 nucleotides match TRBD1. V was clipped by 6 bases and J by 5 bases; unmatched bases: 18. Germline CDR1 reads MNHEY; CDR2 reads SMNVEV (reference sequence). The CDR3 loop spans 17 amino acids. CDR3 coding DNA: TGTGCCAGCAGCCTGCTGACAGGGAATTCTCCGGGGGAGACCCAGTACTTC. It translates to CASSLLTGNSPGETQYF.

CDR3 coding DNA: TGCGCCAGCAGCTTGGACCCCAACTATAATTCACCCCTCCACTTT. This gives the protein CASSLDPNYNSPLHF. The rearrangement uses TRBV5-1 and TRBJ1-6; no firm D call. From germline, CDR1 is SGHRS and CDR2 YFSETQ. Deletions cut 0 bases from V and 3 bases from J, with 7 bases between. The CDR3 extends over 15 amino acids.

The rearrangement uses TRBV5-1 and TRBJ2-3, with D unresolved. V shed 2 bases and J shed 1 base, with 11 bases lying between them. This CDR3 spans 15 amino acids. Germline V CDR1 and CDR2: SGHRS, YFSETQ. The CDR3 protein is CASSFGVLRTDTQYF. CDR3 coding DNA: TGCGCCAGCAGCTTCGGAGTTTTACGCACAGATACGCAGTATTTT.

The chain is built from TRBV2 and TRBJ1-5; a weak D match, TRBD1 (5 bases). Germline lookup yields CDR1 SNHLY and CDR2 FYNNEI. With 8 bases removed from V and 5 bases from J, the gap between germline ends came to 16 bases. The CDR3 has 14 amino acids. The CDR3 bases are TGTGCCAGCCGGCTAGGGGTATCGGATCAGCCCCAGCATTTT. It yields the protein CASRLGVSDQPQHF. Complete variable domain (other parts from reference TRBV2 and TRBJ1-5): EPEVTQTPSHQVTQMGQEVILRCVPISNHLYFYWYRQILGQKVEFLVSFYNNEISEKSEIFDDQFSVERPDGSNFTLKIRSTKLEDSAMYFCASRLGVSDQPQHFGDGTRLSIL.

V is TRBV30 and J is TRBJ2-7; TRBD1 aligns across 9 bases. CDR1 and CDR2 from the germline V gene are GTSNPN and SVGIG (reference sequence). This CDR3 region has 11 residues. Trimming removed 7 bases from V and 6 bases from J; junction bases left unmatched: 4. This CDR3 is CALQGAGEQYF. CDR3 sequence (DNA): TGTGCCTTACAGGGGGCTGGCGAGCAGTACTTC.

CDR3 in amino acids: CASSQERDTGELFF. CDR3 DNA: TGTGCCAGCAGCCAAGAAAGGGACACCGGGGAGCTGTTTTTT. The chain has TRBV4-2 and TRBJ2-2; no clear D. The CDR3 loop spans 14 amino acids. The germline V gene encodes CDR1 LGHNA and CDR2 YNFKEQ. With 0 bases removed from V and 3 bases from J, the gap between germline ends came to 5 bases.

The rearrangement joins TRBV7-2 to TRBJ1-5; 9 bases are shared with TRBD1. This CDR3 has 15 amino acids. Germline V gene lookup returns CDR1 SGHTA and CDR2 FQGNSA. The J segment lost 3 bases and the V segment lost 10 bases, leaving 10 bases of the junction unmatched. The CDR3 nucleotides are TGTGCCACCAGGACAGGGGCGACTACCAATCAGCCCCAGCATTTT. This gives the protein CATRTGATTNQPQHF.